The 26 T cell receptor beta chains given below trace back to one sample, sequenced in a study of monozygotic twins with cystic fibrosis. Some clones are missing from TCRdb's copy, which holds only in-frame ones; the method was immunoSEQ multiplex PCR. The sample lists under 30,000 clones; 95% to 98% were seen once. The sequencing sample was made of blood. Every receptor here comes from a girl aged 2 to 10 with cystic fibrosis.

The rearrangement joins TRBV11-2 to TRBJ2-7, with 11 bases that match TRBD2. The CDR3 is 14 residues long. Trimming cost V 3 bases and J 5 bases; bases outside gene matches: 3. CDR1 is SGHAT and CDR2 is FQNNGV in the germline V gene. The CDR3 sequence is CASSLVAGGDEQYF. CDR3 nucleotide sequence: TGTGCCAGCAGCTTGGTAGCGGGAGGGGACGAGCAGTACTTC.

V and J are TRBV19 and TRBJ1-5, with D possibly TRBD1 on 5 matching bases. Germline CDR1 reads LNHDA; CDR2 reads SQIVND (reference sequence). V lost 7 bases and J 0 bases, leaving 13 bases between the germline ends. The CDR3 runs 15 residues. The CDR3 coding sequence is TGTGCCAGTACCTCAACCGGGGCTAGCAATCAGCCCCAGCATTTT. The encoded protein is CASTSTGASNQPQHF.

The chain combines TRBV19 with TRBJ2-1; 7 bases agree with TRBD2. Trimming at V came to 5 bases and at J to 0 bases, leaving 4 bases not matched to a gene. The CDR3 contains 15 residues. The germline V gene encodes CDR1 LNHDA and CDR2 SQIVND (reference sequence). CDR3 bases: TGTGCCAGTAGTTTACTAGCGAGCTCCTACAATGAGCAGTTCTTC. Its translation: CASSLLASSYNEQFF.

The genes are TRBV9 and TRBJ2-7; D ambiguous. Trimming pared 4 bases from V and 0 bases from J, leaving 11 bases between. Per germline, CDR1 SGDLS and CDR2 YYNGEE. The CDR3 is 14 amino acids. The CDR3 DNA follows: TGTGCCAGCAGCCCGCGGATAAGCTCCTACGAGCAGTACTTC. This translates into CASSPRISSYEQYF.

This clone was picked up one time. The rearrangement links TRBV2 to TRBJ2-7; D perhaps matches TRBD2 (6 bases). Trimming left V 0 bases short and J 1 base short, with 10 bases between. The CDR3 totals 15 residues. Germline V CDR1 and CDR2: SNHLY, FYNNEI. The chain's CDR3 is CASSEAATRSYEQYF. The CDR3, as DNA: TGTGCCAGCAGTGAAGCTGCGACTAGATCCTACGAGCAGTACTTC. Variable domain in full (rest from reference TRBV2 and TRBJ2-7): EPEVTQTPSHQVTQMGQEVILRCVPISNHLYFYWYRQILGQKVEFLVSFYNNEISEKSEIFDDQFSVERPDGSNFTLKIRSTKLEDSAMYFCASSEAATRSYEQYFGPGTRLTVT.

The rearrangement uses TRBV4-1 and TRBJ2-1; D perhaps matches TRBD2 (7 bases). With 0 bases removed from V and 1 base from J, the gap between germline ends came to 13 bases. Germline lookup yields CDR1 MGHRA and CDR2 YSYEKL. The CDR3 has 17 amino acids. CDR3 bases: TGCGCCAGCAGCCAAGATGAGGGGGGAGGGTCCTACAATGAGCAGTTCTTC. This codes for CASSQDEGGGSYNEQFF.

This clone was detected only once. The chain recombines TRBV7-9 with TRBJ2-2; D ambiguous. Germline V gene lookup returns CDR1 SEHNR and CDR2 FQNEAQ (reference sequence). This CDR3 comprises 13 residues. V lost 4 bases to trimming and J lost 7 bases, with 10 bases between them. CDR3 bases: TGTGCCAGCAGCTCCCGTCTTAGCGGGGAGCTGTTTTTT. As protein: CASSSRLSGELFF.

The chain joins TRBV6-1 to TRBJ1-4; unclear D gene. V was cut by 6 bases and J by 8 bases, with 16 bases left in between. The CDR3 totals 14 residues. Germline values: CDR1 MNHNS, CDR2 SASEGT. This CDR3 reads CASSSLQVGEKLFF. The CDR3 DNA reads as TGTGCCAGCAGCTCACTTCAAGTAGGAGAAAAACTGTTTTTT.

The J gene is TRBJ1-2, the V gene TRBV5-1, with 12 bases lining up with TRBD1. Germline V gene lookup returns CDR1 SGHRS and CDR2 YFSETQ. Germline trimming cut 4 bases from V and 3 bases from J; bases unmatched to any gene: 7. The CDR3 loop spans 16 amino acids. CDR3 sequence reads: CASSPPGQGAHYGYTF. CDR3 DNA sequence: TGCGCCAGCAGCCCTCCGGGACAGGGGGCTCACTATGGCTACACCTTC. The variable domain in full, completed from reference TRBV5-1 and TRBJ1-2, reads KAGVTQTPRYLIKTRGQQVTLSCSPISGHRSVSWYQQTPGQGLQFLFEYFSETQRNKGNFPGRFSGRQFSNSRSEMNVSTLELGDSALYLCASSPPGQGAHYGYTFGSGTRLTVV.

CDR3 region: CSVEGGQAGADTQYF. DNA for the CDR3: TGCAGCGTTGAAGGGGGACAGGCAGGAGCAGATACGCAGTATTTT. This rearrangement joins TRBV29-1 to TRBJ2-3, with 8 bases lining up with TRBD1. Germline V lookup: CDR1 SQVTM, CDR2 ANQGSEA. J gave up 4 bases and V 1 base, and 7 bases lay outside the gene matches. The CDR3 extends over 15 amino acids.

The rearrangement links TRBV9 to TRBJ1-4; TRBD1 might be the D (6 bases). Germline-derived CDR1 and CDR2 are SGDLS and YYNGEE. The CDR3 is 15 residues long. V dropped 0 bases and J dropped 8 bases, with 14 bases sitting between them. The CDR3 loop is CASSVAQGLGEKLFF. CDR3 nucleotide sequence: TGTGCCAGCAGCGTAGCCCAGGGGTTAGGCGAAAAACTGTTTTTT.

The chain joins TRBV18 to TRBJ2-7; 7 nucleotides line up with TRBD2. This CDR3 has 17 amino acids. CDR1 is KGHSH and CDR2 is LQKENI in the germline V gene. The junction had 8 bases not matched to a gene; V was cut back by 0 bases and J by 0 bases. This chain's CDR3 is CASSPPTRGGSSYEQYF. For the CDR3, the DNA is TGTGCCAGCTCACCACCGACTCGCGGGGGTAGCTCCTACGAGCAGTACTTC.

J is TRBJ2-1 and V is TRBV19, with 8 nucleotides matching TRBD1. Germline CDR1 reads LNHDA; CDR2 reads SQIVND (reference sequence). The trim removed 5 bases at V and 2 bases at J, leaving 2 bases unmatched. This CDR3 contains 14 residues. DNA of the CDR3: TGTGCCAGTAGTCCACAGGGGGCCTACAATGAGCAGTTCTTC. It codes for CASSPQGAYNEQFF.

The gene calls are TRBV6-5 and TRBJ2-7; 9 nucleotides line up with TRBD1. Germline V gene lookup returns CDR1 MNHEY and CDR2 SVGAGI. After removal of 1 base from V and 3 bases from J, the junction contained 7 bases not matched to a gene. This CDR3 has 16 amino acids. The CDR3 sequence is CASSYFPTGGDYEQYF. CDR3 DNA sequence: TGTGCCAGCAGTTACTTCCCGACAGGGGGGGACTACGAGCAGTACTTC.

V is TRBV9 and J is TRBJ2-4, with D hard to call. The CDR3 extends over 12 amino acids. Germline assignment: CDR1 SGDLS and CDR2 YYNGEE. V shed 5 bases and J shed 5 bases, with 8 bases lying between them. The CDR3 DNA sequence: TGTGCCAGCAGTCACAGAGAAAACATTCAGTACTTC. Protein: CASSHRENIQYF.

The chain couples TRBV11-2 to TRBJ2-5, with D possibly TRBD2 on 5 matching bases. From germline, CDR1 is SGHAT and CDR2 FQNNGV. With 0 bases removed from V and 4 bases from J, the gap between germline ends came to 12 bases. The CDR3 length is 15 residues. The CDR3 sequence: CASSLDRAAGETQYF. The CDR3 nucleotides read TGTGCCAGCAGCTTAGATCGGGCGGCGGGAGAGACCCAGTACTTC.

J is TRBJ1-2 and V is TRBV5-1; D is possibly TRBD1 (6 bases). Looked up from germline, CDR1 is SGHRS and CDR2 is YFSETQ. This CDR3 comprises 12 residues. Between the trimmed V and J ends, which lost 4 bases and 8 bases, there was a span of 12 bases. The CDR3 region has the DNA TGCGCCAGCAGCGTCTACAGGGACGGCTACACCTTC. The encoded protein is CASSVYRDGYTF.

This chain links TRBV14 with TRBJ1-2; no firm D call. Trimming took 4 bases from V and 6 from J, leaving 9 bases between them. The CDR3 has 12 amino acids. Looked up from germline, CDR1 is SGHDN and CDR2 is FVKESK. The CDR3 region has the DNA TGTGCCAGCAGCCCACGGGCCGATGGCTACACCTTC. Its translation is CASSPRADGYTF.

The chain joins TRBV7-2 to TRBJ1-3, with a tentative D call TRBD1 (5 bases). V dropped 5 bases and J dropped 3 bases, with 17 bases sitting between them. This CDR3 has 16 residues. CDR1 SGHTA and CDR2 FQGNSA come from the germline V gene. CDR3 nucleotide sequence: TGTGCCAGCAGCCTCCCGGGGGAAGTGCTTGGAAACACCATATATTTT. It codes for CASSLPGEVLGNTIYF.

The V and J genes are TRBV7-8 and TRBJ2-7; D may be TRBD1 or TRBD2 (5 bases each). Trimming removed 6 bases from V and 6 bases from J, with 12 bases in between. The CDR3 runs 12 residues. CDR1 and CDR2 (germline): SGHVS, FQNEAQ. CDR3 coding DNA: TGTGCCAGCAGAGGGGTGGGGGTCGAGCAGTACTTC. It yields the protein CASRGVGVEQYF.

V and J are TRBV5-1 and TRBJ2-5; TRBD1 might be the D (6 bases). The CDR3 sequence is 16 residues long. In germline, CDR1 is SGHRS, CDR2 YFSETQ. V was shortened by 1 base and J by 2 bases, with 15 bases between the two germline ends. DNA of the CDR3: TGCGCCAGCAGCTTGTCGGGCAGGGGTCATCAAGAGACCCAGTACTTC. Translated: CASSLSGRGHQETQYF.

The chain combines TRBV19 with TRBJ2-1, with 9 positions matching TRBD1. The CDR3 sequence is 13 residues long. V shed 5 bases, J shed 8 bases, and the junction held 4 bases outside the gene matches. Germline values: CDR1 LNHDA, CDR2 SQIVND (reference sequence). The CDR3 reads CASSARTGDEQFF. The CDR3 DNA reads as TGTGCCAGTAGTGCGCGGACAGGGGATGAGCAGTTCTTC.

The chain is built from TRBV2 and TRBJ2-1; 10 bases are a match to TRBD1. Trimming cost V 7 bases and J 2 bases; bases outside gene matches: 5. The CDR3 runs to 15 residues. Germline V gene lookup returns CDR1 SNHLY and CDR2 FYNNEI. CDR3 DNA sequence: TGTGCCAGCATCCAGACAGGGGGCCCCTACAATGAGCAGTTCTTC. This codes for CASIQTGGPYNEQFF.

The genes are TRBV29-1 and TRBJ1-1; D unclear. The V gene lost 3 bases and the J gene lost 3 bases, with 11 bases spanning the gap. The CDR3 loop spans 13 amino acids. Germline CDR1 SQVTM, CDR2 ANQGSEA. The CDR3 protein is CSVDGGGYTEAFF. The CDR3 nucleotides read TGCAGCGTTGACGGCGGAGGCTACACTGAAGCTTTCTTT.

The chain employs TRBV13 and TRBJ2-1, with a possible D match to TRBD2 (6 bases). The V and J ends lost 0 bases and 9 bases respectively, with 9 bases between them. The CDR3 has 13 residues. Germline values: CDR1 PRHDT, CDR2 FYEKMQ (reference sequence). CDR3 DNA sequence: TGTGCCAGCAGCTTAGGCACAGCGGGTGAGCAGTTCTTC. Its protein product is CASSLGTAGEQFF.

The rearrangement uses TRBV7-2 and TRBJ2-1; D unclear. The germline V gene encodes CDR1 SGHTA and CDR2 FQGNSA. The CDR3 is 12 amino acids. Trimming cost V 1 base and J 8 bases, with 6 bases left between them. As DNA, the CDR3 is TGTGCCAGCAGCTTAGGAGTATATGAGCAGTTCTTC. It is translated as CASSLGVYEQFF. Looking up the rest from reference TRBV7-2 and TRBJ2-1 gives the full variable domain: GAGVSQSPSNKVTEKGKDVELRCDPISGHTALYWYRQSLGQGLEFLIYFQGNSAPDKSGLPSDRFSAERTGGSVSTLTIQRTQQEDSAVYLCASSLGVYEQFFGPGTRLTVL.